Listed below are T cell receptor beta chains from one sample, sequenced in a study of cytomegalovirus exposure and HLA in healthy donors. Produced via immunoSEQ multiplex PCR; TCRdb's table is partial and in-frame only. The data hold roughly 71,000 clones, with less than 95% observed a single time. Material: PBMCs. Receptors originate from a woman in her late teens or twenties in good health and CMV-seronegative. The CDR3 runs from the conserved cysteine through the conserved F or W. The order of the fields is clone size, V gene, CDR3 length, D gene, J gene, CDR3 DNA, CDR3 protein. A D gene is named only where the DNA matches it firmly. For some rows the clone size is stated as once, few or many, or as a class when expanded; others skip it.

.,TRBV7-2,12,.,TRBJ2-4,TGTGCCAGCAGCTTAGGGTCAGATAATCAGTACTTC,CASSLGSDNQYF
.,TRBV6-6,15,.,TRBJ1-6,TGTGCCAGCAGTTACTCACAGCAAATGAATTCACCCCTCCACTTT,CASSYSQQMNSPLHF
once,TRBV6-1,15,.,TRBJ1-2,TGTGCCAGCAGTGAAGGGGGGAGGGGTCCCTATGGCTACACCTTC,CASSEGGRGPYGYTF
.,TRBV30,16,.,TRBJ1-6,TGTGCCTGGAGTGGGCGGGGAAGGACCTATAATTCACCCCTCCACTTT,CAWSGRGRTYNSPLHF
few,TRBV28,14,.,TRBJ1-5,TGTGCCAGCACCGGAAGGGGTGAAATTCAGCCCCAGCATTTT,CASTGRGEIQPQHF
few,TRBV5-5,15,.,TRBJ2-3,TGTGCCAGCAGCTTGGTCGTTCTAAGCACAGATACGCAGTATTTT,CASSLVVLSTDTQYF
.,TRBV7-2,13,.,TRBJ2-1,TGTGCCAGCAGCTTTCCGGCGGGGGCTGAGCAGTTCTTC,CASSFPAGAEQFF
.,TRBV7-9,15,.,TRBJ1-2,TGTGCCAGCAGCTTAGCCGACGGTGGGAGGGATGGCTACACCTTC,CASSLADGGRDGYTF
.,TRBV9,16,.,TRBJ1-4,TGTGCCAGCAGCGTAGGGTCCGGCGGTTTGAATGAAAAACTGTTTTTT,CASSVGSGGLNEKLFF
once,TRBV29-1,11,TRBD1,TRBJ2-7,TGCAGCGGGGCGGCAGGGGGCGAGCAGTACTTC,CSGAAGGEQYF
once,TRBV5-6,17,.,TRBJ2-1,TGTGCCAGCAGCTTGGGGCTGAACAGGCCTTCCTACAATGAGCAGTTCTTC,CASSLGLNRPSYNEQFF
.,TRBV13,17,TRBD1,TRBJ2-2,TGTGCCAGCAGACCCACGGCGGACAGGGGGAACACCGGGGAGCTGTTTTTT,CASRPTADRGNTGELFF
.,TRBV7-9,15,.,TRBJ2-2,TGTGCCAGCAGCCGTGACAGGTCGAACACCGGGGAGCTGTTTTTT,CASSRDRSNTGELFF
few,TRBV29-1,14,.,TRBJ2-3,TGCAGCGCTGGGGGTCGGGGGTATACAGATACGCAGTATTTT,CSAGGRGYTDTQYF
.,TRBV20-1,11,.,TRBJ2-2,TGCAGTGCTAGTAGTCCCGGGGAGCTGTTTTTT,CSASSPGELFF
.,TRBV11-1,13,TRBD1,TRBJ1-2,TGTGCCAGCAGCTTAGCAGGGGGCGATGGCTACACCTTC,CASSLAGGDGYTF
.,TRBV25-1,18,TRBD1,TRBJ2-6,TGTGCCAGCAGTGTCTCCGGGACAGCTTTCTCTGGGGCCAACGTCCTGACTTTC,CASSVSGTAFSGANVLTF
.,TRBV5-1,15,.,TRBJ2-5,TGCGCCAGCAGCTTGACAGGGAGGGTAGAGGAGACCCAGTACTTC,CASSLTGRVEETQYF
.,TRBV9,16,TRBD1,TRBJ1-6,TGTGCCAGCAGCCCCCAGGGACAGGGGGTTAGGTCACCCCTCCACTTT,CASSPQGQGVRSPLHF
few,TRBV12-5,13,.,TRBJ1-1,TGTGCTAGTGTTAGAGACAGTCCCACTGAAGCTTTCTTT,CASVRDSPTEAFF
.,TRBV5-1,15,.,TRBJ1-2,TGCGCCAGCAGCTTGGCCGGGGGGGCCGGCTATGGCTACACCTTC,CASSLAGGAGYGYTF
.,TRBV6-5,14,.,TRBJ2-7,TGTGCCAGCAAACAAACCCTCCCGGGGGACGAGCAGTACTTC,CASKQTLPGDEQYF
.,TRBV18,13,.,TRBJ2-2,TGTGCCAGCTCACCGTACTCTGCCGGGGAGCTGTTTTTT,CASSPYSAGELFF
.,TRBV6-5,14,.,TRBJ2-3,TGTGCCAGCAGTTACGACCGAGGTCTGGATACGCAGTATTTT,CASSYDRGLDTQYF
.,TRBV7-2,18,.,TRBJ1-2,TGTGCCAGCAGCTTAAGGTCTGGCAGAGGTTTGGTAACTTATGGCTACACCTTC,CASSLRSGRGLVTYGYTF
once,TRBV2,13,TRBD1,TRBJ1-2,TGTGCCAGCAGTTATAAGGGGGCTGGTGGCTACACCTTC,CASSYKGAGGYTF
.,TRBV30,14,.,TRBJ2-2,TGTGCCTGGAGTTCGGGGAAAGGAACCGGGGAGCTGTTTTTT,CAWSSGKGTGELFF
.,TRBV29-1,13,TRBD1,TRBJ1-1,TGCAGCGCGAGACAGGGGGTCTACACTGAAGCTTTCTTT,CSARQGVYTEAFF
.,TRBV18,13,.,TRBJ2-5,TGTGCCAGCTCACCAGCGGGGCGGGAGACCCAGTACTTC,CASSPAGRETQYF
.,TRBV5-6,15,.,TRBJ2-3,TGTGCCAGCAGCTTGGTCCTAGGAGACACAGATACGCAGTATTTT,CASSLVLGDTDTQYF
.,TRBV7-9,14,TRBD1,TRBJ2-7,TGTGCCAGCAGCGGACAGGGGTACGGCTACGAGCAGTACTTC,CASSGQGYGYEQYF
.,TRBV19,15,TRBD2,TRBJ2-1,TGTGCCAGTAGTAAAAAGCGGGGGGGCCAAAACGAGCAGTTCTTC,CASSKKRGGQNEQFF
.,TRBV6-1,16,TRBD1,TRBJ2-7,TGTGCCAGCAGTGAAGCAGGACAGGGCCACTCCTACGAGCAGTACTTC,CASSEAGQGHSYEQYF
few,TRBV7-2,15,TRBD2,TRBJ2-2,TGTGCCAGCAGGATAAGCGGGGGGGCAAGGGGGGAGCTGTTTTTT,CASRISGGARGELFF
.,TRBV2,16,.,TRBJ1-1,TGTGCCAGCAGCCTTGAGGGTCCCACCGGCGGCACTGAAGCTTTCTTT,CASSLEGPTGGTEAFF
.,TRBV9,15,TRBD1,TRBJ2-1,TGTGCCAGCAGCGTAGAGGACAGGGGGTTCGATGAGCAGTTCTTC,CASSVEDRGFDEQFF
.,TRBV19,16,TRBD2,TRBJ2-2,TGTGCCAGTAGTAGCCCCAGCGGGGGGCCCACCGGGGAGCTGTTTTTT,CASSSPSGGPTGELFF
few,TRBV7-2,12,.,TRBJ1-2,TGTGCCAGCACCTCAGGGGCTTTTGGCTACACCTTC,CASTSGAFGYTF
.,TRBV5-4,19,TRBD1,TRBJ1-1,TGTGCCAGCAGCTTTTTCTTAACCTACCCGGGACAGGGGTACACTGAAGCTTTCTTT,CASSFFLTYPGQGYTEAFF
.,TRBV5-1,14,.,TRBJ2-7,TGCGCCAGCAGCTTCCGGGAAACATCCTACGAGCAGTACTTC,CASSFRETSYEQYF
.,TRBV7-9,16,.,TRBJ1-1,TGTGCCAGCAGCGCCGCAGGGGATCCACTCATCACTGAAGCTTTCTTT,CASSAAGDPLITEAFF
.,TRBV6-5,14,.,TRBJ2-7,TGTGCCAGCAGTTATGGTGGGGAGAACTACGAGCAGTACTTC,CASSYGGENYEQYF
once,TRBV27,14,TRBD1,TRBJ2-7,TGTGCCAGCAGTGCCCGGACAGGGTCCTACGAGCAGTACTTC,CASSARTGSYEQYF